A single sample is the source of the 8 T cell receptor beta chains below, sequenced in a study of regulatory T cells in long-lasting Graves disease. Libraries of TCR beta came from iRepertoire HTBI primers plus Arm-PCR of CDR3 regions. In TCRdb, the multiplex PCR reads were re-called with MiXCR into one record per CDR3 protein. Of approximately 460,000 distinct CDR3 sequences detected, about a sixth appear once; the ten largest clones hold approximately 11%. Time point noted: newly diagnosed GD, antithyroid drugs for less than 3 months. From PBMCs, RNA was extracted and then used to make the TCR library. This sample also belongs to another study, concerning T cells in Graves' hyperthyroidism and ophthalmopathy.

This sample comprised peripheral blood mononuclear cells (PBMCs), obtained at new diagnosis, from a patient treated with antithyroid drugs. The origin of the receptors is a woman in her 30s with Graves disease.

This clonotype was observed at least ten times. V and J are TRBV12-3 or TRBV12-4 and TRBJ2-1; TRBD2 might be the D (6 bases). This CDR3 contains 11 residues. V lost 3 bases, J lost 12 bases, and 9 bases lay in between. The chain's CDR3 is CASSLEGRQFF. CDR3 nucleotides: TGTGCCAGCAGTTTGGAGGGTAGGCAGTTCTTC.

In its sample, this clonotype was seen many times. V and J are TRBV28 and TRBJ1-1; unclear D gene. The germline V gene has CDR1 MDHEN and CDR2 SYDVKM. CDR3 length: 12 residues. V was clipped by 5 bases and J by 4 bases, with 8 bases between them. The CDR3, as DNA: TGTGCCAGCAGTCTCCCTTTCACTGAAGCTTTCTTT. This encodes CASSLPFTEAFF.

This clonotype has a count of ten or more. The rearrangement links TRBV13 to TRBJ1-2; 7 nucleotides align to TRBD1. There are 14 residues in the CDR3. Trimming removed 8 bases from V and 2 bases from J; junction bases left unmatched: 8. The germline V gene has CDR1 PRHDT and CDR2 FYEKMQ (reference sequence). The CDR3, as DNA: TGTGCCAGCCGATCAATGGGACAGAACTATGGCTACACCTTC. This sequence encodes CASRSMGQNYGYTF.

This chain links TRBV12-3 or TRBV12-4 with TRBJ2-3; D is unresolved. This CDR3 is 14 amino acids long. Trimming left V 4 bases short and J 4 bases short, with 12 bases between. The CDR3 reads CASSSHFEADTQYF. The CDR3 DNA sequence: TGTGCCAGCAGTTCTCATTTCGAGGCAGATACGCAGTATTTT.

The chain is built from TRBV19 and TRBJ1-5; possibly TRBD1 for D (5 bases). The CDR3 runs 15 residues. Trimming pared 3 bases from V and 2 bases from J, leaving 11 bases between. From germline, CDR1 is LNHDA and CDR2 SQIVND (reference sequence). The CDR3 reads CASSIETVGNQPQHF. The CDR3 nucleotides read TGTGCCAGTAGTATTGAGACAGTCGGCAATCAGCCCCAGCATTTT.

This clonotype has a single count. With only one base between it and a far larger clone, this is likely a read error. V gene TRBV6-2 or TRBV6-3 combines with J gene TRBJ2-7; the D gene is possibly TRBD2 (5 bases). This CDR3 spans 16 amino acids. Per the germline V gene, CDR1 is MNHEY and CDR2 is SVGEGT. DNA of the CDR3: TGTGCCGGCAGTTTCTCGGCCGACGGGAACTCCTACGAGCAGTACTTC. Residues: CAGSFSADGNSYEQYF.

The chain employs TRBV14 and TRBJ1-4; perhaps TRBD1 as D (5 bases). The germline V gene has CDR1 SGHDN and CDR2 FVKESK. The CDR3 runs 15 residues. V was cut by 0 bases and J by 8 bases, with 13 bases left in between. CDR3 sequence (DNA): TGTGCCAGCAGCCAAGATTTGGGGGGGAGGGAAAAACTGTTTTTT. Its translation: CASSQDLGGREKLFF.

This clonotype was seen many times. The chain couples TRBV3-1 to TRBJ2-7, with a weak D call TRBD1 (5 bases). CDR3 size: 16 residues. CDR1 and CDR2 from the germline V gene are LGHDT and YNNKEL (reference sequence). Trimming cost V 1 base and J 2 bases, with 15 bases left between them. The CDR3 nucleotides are TGTGCCAGCAGCCAAGGGACATTTGGCTCGACCTACGAGCAGTACTTC. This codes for CASSQGTFGSTYEQYF.